The present entry profiles one T cell receptor beta chain with its context. In the authors' workflow: By means of reference gene primer amplification, nucleated cell counts were estimated. Produced via immunoSEQ multiplex PCR; TCRdb's table is partial and in-frame only. That table furnishes V, J and clone size, whereas the DNA furnished D and trimming. The data contain roughly 200,000 clones, 60% to 85% of them singletons. This sample was included in a study of blood T cell repertoires in COVID-19. Study information: From the United States, Italy and Spain came samples of acute and convalescent COVID-19. Nucleic acid was either cDNA or gDNA, and it came from T cells, B-cell-depleted T cells, or PBMCs.

Germline lookup yields CDR1 LNHDA and CDR2 SQIVND (reference sequence). The V gene end was trimmed by 10 bases and the J gene end by 0 bases; junction bases not matched to a gene: 12. There are 17 residues in the CDR3. The TCR originated in a woman aged 65 to 85 with acute or convalescent COVID-19. The specimen sequenced was peripheral blood. The J gene is TRBJ1-1, the V gene TRBV19; 12 bases agree with TRBD1. CDR3 sequence: CATNPRDRGRLNTEAFF. In DNA, the CDR3 is TGTGCCACCAACCCTCGGGACAGGGGGCGACTGAACACTGAAGCTTTCTTT.